This T cell receptor beta chain was retrieved from a study of blood T cells in healthy people across ages. The CDR3 is made up of 14 amino acids. The junction had 6 bases not matched to a gene; V was cut back by 4 bases and J by 3 bases. CDR1 and CDR2 (germline): DFQATT, SNEGSKA (reference sequence). This clonotype was seen a few times. A second PCR, run for roughly 7 to 12 cycles, used a sample-barcoded 5' primer plus a J-beta primer mix. TCRdb re-called the 5' RACE reads with MiXCR, one entry per CDR3 protein. The sample lists 730,000 or so distinct CDR3 sequences, 35% to 50% occurring once. The rearrangement uses TRBV20-1 and TRBJ2-5; the match to TRBD2 covers 9 bases. This TCR was sampled from a man older than 75 in good health. Specimen: blood. The CDR3 coding sequence is TGCAGTGCTACATGGCCTAGCGGGGAAGAGACCCAGTACTTC. Protein sequence: CSATWPSGEETQYF.